Each of the 26 T cell receptor beta chains below was sequenced from the same sample in a study of neurological immune-mediated disorders. Via MiXCR, TCRdb re-called the 5' RACE reads, giving one row per CDR3 protein. Here the sample spans under 70,000 distinct CDR3 sequences, under 30% being singletons. Time point: technical triplicate 2. Input material: PBMCs. These receptors were taken from a man aged 55-75 years with HTLV-1-associated myelopathy (HAM/TSP).

This clonotype was counted ten times or more. The chain links TRBV28 to TRBJ1-2; TRBD1 matches at 11 bases. Per germline, CDR1 MDHEN and CDR2 SYDVKM. Losses at the gene ends were 8 bases for V and 0 bases for J; bases not matched to a gene: 11. CDR3 length equals 17 residues. The CDR3 DNA reads as TGTGCCAGCCACGCCCCCGGGACAGGGGGGTCTAACTATGGCTACACCTTC. Protein product: CASHAPGTGGSNYGYTF.

V and J are TRBV13 and TRBJ2-1, with 9 bases fitting TRBD1. The CDR3 runs 18 residues. V shed 2 bases, J shed 6 bases, and the junction held 14 bases outside the gene matches. Germline assignment: CDR1 PRHDT and CDR2 FYEKMQ (reference sequence). CDR3 in amino acids: CASSLRYGQGTVGNEQFF. In DNA form, the CDR3 reads TGTGCCAGCAGCTTACGATATGGACAGGGGACGGTAGGCAATGAGCAGTTCTTC.

This clonotype was picked up many times. This sequence joins TRBV7-9 and TRBJ2-1; 7 bases line up with TRBD1. The junction had 8 bases not matched to a gene; V was cut back by 5 bases and J by 1 base. There are 16 residues in the CDR3. Germline CDR1 SEHNR, CDR2 FQNEAQ (reference sequence). CDR3 nucleotide sequence: TGTGCCAGCAGCGACAACAGGGGCGCATCCTACAATGAGCAGTTCTTC. Its translation: CASSDNRGASYNEQFF.

This clonotype was counted ten times or more. This rearrangement joins TRBV27 to TRBJ2-7; D remains unclear. CDR3 length: 14 amino acids. V shed 6 bases and J shed 0 bases, with 12 bases lying between them. Looked up from germline, CDR1 is MNHEY and CDR2 is SMNVEV (reference sequence). This chain's CDR3 is CASSSDTTSYEQYF. The DNA of the CDR3 is TGTGCCAGCAGCTCTGACACTACCTCCTACGAGCAGTACTTC.

The sample holds a few counts of this clonotype. The V and J genes are TRBV29-1 and TRBJ2-7, with 10 bases aligning to TRBD1. Per the germline V gene, CDR1 is SQVTM and CDR2 is ANQGSEA. The CDR3 has 15 residues. V was pared by 2 bases and J by 6 bases, with 10 bases of the junction left unmatched. The CDR3, as DNA: TGCAGCGTTGAATTGGTGACAGGGGGCGATTTCGAGCAGTACTTC. This codes for CSVELVTGGDFEQYF.

This clonotype was seen at least ten times. The chain has TRBV10-3 and TRBJ2-2, with 7 bases lining up with TRBD1. This CDR3 is built from 17 residues. Germline assignment: CDR1 ENHRY and CDR2 SYGVKD. Losses at the gene ends were 5 bases for V and 0 bases for J; bases not matched to a gene: 9. The CDR3 spells CAISRVIGTANTGELFF. For the CDR3, the DNA is TGTGCCATCAGTCGAGTCATCGGGACAGCGAACACCGGGGAGCTGTTTTTT.

The V gene is TRBV27, the J gene TRBJ2-7, with D possibly matching TRBD1 (6 bases). Germline V gives CDR1 MNHEY, CDR2 SMNVEV (reference sequence). This CDR3 comprises 15 residues. V was clipped by 8 bases and J by 1 base, with 18 bases between them. CDR3 coding DNA: TGTGCCAGCGGAATCAATCAACAGGGTTCCTACGAGCAGTACTTC. The encoded protein is CASGINQQGSYEQYF.

The sample holds many counts of this clonotype. This chain joins TRBV7-2 and TRBJ1-1; no clear D gene. Between the trimmed V and J ends, which lost 5 bases and 4 bases, there was a span of 17 bases. The CDR3 is made up of 15 amino acids. In germline, CDR1 is SGHTA, CDR2 FQGNSA. CDR3 sequence (DNA): TGTGCCAGCAGCCTCATTGGGCAGGTTTTCACTGAAGCTTTCTTT. This translates into CASSLIGQVFTEAFF. The full variable domain, rest sourced from reference TRBV7-2 and TRBJ1-1, is GAGVSQSPSNKVTEKGKDVELRCDPISGHTALYWYRQSLGQGLEFLIYFQGNSAPDKSGLPSDRFSAERTGGSVSTLTIQRTQQEDSAVYLCASSLIGQVFTEAFFGQGTRLTVV.

This clonotype was counted many times. The chain links TRBV12-3 or TRBV12-4 to TRBJ1-6, with TRBD1 matching 11 bases. CDR3 length: 16 amino acids. With V trimmed by 5 bases and J by 7 bases, 7 bases remained unmatched. As DNA, the CDR3 is TGTGCCAGCAGTGGACAGGGGGCCCCGAGAAATTCACCCCTCCACTTT. Protein product: CASSGQGAPRNSPLHF.

This clonotype was recorded many times. The V and J genes are TRBV11-2 and TRBJ1-1; TRBD1 aligns across 7 bases. The CDR3 loop spans 14 amino acids. The trim removed 5 bases at V and 0 bases at J, leaving 3 bases unmatched. Germline values: CDR1 SGHAT, CDR2 FQNNGV. Here the CDR3 reads CASSDRALNTEAFF. The DNA for the CDR3 is TGTGCCAGCAGCGACAGGGCATTGAACACTGAAGCTTTCTTT. Full variable domain (missing parts from reference TRBV11-2 and TRBJ1-1): EAGVAQSPRYKIIEKRQSVAFWCNPISGHATLYWYQQILGQGPKLLIQFQNNGVVDDSQLPKDRFSAERLKGVDSTLKIQPAKLEDSAVYLCASSDRALNTEAFFGQGTRLTVV.

The J gene is TRBJ2-6, the V gene TRBV19; D is unclear. Trimming pared 3 bases from V and 2 bases from J, leaving 8 bases between. The CDR3 has 15 residues. The germline CDR1 and CDR2 sequences are LNHDA and SQIVND (reference sequence). The DNA of the CDR3 is TGTGCCAGTAGTATGGGTGGTGCTGGGGCCAACGTCCTGACTTTC. Protein: CASSMGGAGANVLTF.

The table lists this clonotype with many counts. The CDR3 DNA follows: TGTGCCAGCAGTTACTCGGACTACAATGAGCAGTTCTTC. It is translated as CASSYSDYNEQFF. The V gene is TRBV6-6, the J gene TRBJ2-1; D gene uncertain. The V end lost 0 bases, the J end lost 3 bases, and 3 bases lay between the germline ends. The CDR3 is 13 amino acids. The germline CDR1 and CDR2 sequences are MNHNY and SVGAGI (reference sequence).

In its sample, this clonotype was seen once. The V gene is TRBV6-5, the J gene TRBJ2-3; D may be TRBD1 (6 bases). This CDR3 comprises 15 residues. Trimming removed 10 bases at V and 6 bases at J, with 23 bases between. In germline, CDR1 is MNHEY, CDR2 SVGAGI. CDR3 DNA: TGTGCCATCAGCCGTGGGACAAGGGGCGCGGATACGCAGTATTTT. Translating it yields CAISRGTRGADTQYF.

This clonotype was counted ten times or more. The CDR3 loop is CASSRWSARGVLTF. In DNA form, the CDR3 reads TGTGCCAGCAGCCGATGGTCAGCCCGAGGCGTCCTGACTTTC. The chain combines TRBV5-6 with TRBJ2-6, with D hard to call. Germline CDR1 and CDR2: SGHDT and YYEEEE. With 4 bases removed from V and 12 bases from J, the gap between germline ends came to 17 bases. The CDR3 has 14 residues. The full variable domain, completed using reference TRBV5-6 and TRBJ2-6, is DAGVTQSPTHLIKTRGQQVTLRCSPKSGHDTVSWYQQALGQGPQFIFQYYEEEERQRGNFPDRFSGHQFPNYSSELNVNALLLGDSALYLCASSRWSARGVLTFGAGSRLTVL.

Points on this clonotype: A read error may explain this, as a much larger clone is one base away. V gene TRBV28 combines with J gene TRBJ1-5, with D perhaps TRBD1 (5 bases). CDR3 length: 14 amino acids. V shed 1 base and J shed 7 bases, with 11 bases lying between them. Germline lookup yields CDR1 MDHEN and CDR2 SYDVKM. The CDR3 reads CASSLSGGTQPQHF. CDR3 in DNA: TGTGCCAGCAGTTTATCGGGGGGAACGCAGCCCCAGCATTTT.

This clonotype was seen at least ten times. The chain carries TRBV29-1 and TRBJ2-4, with D unclear. The germline gives CDR1 SQVTM, CDR2 ANQGSEA. Trimming stripped 6 bases from V and 8 bases from J, with 20 bases between. The length of the CDR3 is 14 residues. The CDR3 reads CSVSTGQSTDIQYF. The CDR3 DNA sequence: TGCAGCGTCTCCACCGGGCAGTCGACCGACATTCAGTACTTC.

This clonotype appeared many times. V and J are TRBV20-1 and TRBJ1-1; D gene uncertain. Germline CDR1 is DFQATT and CDR2 is SNEGSKA (reference sequence). Trimming took 4 bases from V and 5 from J, leaving 14 bases between them. This CDR3 spans 13 amino acids. CDR3 nucleotides: TGCAGTGCTATCGGCCTGATCGGGACTGAAGCTTTCTTT. Translation gives CSAIGLIGTEAFF.

This clonotype was detected once. The chain uses TRBV7-2 and TRBJ2-3; 15 bases are shared with TRBD2. This CDR3 comprises 14 residues. V dropped 4 bases and J dropped 8; count of bases not matched to a gene: 1. CDR1 and CDR2 from the germline V gene are SGHTA and FQGNSA. The CDR3 nucleotides are TGTGCCAGCAGCTCGGGACTAGCGGGGGGTACGCAGTATTTT. Its protein is CASSSGLAGGTQYF.

The rearrangement joins TRBV5-1 to TRBJ1-5; D not certain. Germline loops: CDR1 SGHRS, CDR2 YFSETQ. The ends were cut back, 5 bases at V and 2 bases at J, with 11 bases in the middle. The CDR3 sequence is 14 residues long. CDR3 in amino acids: CASRSGEGNQPQHF. Here the CDR3 DNA reads TGCGCCAGCAGAAGCGGGGAGGGCAATCAGCCCCAGCATTTT.

Many counts were recorded for this clonotype. The chain is built from TRBV7-6 and TRBJ2-1; possibly TRBD2 for D (6 bases). The CDR3 is made up of 15 amino acids. Germline assignment: CDR1 SGHVS and CDR2 FNYEAQ. V lost 3 bases, J lost 4 bases, and 13 bases lay in between. Here the CDR3 reads CASSFGAGSYNEQFF. The CDR3 coding sequence is TGTGCCAGCAGCTTTGGGGCGGGGTCTTACAATGAGCAGTTCTTC.

The chain recombines TRBV2 with TRBJ2-6; D assignment may be TRBD1 or TRBD2 (7 bases each). The V gene's germline CDR1 is SNHLY and CDR2 FYNNEI. The CDR3 loop spans 13 amino acids. V shed 5 bases and J shed 14 bases, with 16 bases lying between them. DNA of the CDR3: TGTGCCAGCAGTCGAGACAGGGAGGGCTTCCTGACTTTC. This codes for CASSRDREGFLTF.

V is TRBV12-3 or TRBV12-4 and J is TRBJ1-1; a weak D match, TRBD1 (6 bases). CDR3 length: 13 residues. The V end was cut by 6 bases, the J end by 6 bases, with 14 bases between. CDR3 sequence reads: CASSRIGGPEAFF. Written as DNA, the CDR3 is TGTGCCAGCAGCCGCATCGGGGGGCCTGAAGCTTTCTTT.

This clonotype was observed many times. The rearrangement joins TRBV28 to TRBJ2-4, with a weak D call TRBD2 (5 bases). From germline, CDR1 is MDHEN and CDR2 SYDVKM. The ends were cut back, 5 bases at V and 0 bases at J, with 14 bases in the middle. The CDR3 has 16 amino acids. CDR3 DNA sequence: TGTGCCAGCAGTCGCCCGGCAGGACTAGCCAAAAACATTCAGTACTTC. It translates to CASSRPAGLAKNIQYF.

The genes are TRBV7-2 and TRBJ2-3; tentative D call: TRBD2 (5 bases). The germline V gene has CDR1 SGHTA and CDR2 FQGNSA. V lost 5 bases, J lost 5 bases, and 17 bases lay in between. This CDR3 region has 15 residues. CDR3 sequence reads: CASSPGRAVKDTQYF. CDR3 bases: TGTGCCAGCAGCCCCGGGCGGGCCGTTAAAGATACGCAGTATTTT.

The chain has TRBV11-1 and TRBJ2-5, with a tentative D call TRBD2 (5 bases). The V gene lost 4 bases and the J gene lost 2 bases, with 17 bases spanning the gap. The germline V gene encodes CDR1 SGHAT and CDR2 FQDESV (reference sequence). The CDR3 is made up of 16 amino acids. CDR3 nucleotides: TGTGCCAGCAGCTCCCCGGCGGGCCGAAGGCAAGAGACCCAGTACTTC. Protein: CASSSPAGRRQETQYF.

The chain carries TRBV9 and TRBJ2-1, with 10 bases lining up with TRBD1. This CDR3 is built from 15 residues. From germline, CDR1 is SGDLS and CDR2 YYNGEE. Losses at the gene ends were 5 bases for V and 8 bases for J; bases not matched to a gene: 10. Written as DNA, the CDR3 is TGTGCCAGCAGGGCAGGGACAGGGGATCAGTATGAGCAGTTCTTC. As protein: CASRAGTGDQYEQFF.